The 20 T cell receptor beta chains listed next were all sequenced from one sample in a study of T cell repertoires in cytomegalovirus infection. TCRdb fed the reads into MiXCR, producing one record per CDR3 protein. The profile shows roughly 500,000 distinct CDR3 sequences, under 45% of them singletons. Antigens for these TCRs are unknown. The sample here was cultured PBMCs, taken from culture after CMV antigen stimulation. The receptors derive from a human donor in good health (CMV status not recorded). Some clones in this sample may be carry-over from other donors' samples.

The rearrangement uses TRBV20-1 and TRBJ2-4; D not certain. V lost 3 bases, J lost 0 bases, and 6 bases lay in between. The CDR3 totals 13 residues. Germline CDR1 DFQATT, CDR2 SNEGSKA (reference sequence). CDR3 nucleotide sequence: TGCAGTGCTAGTCGATTAGCCAAAAACATTCAGTACTTC. This codes for CSASRLAKNIQYF.

The rearrangement uses TRBV7-6 and TRBJ2-3, with TRBD1 matching 7 bases. The CDR3 totals 15 residues. CDR1 is SGHVS and CDR2 is FNYEAQ in the germline V gene. V shed 4 bases and J 3 bases; nucleotides not matched to a gene: 7. The CDR3 DNA reads as TGTGCCAGCAGCTGGAGACAGGGCACGACAGATACGCAGTATTTT. Its protein is CASSWRQGTTDTQYF.

The chain links TRBV7-9 to TRBJ2-1; TRBD2 is a possible D gene (5 bases). The CDR3 covers 16 residues. Trimming took off 4 bases at V and 3 bases at J, with 16 bases between the two ends. Germline lookup yields CDR1 SEHNR and CDR2 FQNEAQ (reference sequence). The CDR3: CASSWQEGSSYNEQFF. CDR3 nucleotides: TGTGCCAGCAGCTGGCAAGAGGGTAGTAGCTACAATGAGCAGTTCTTC.

The chain is built from TRBV7-2 and TRBJ1-6; D is ambiguous. The CDR3 is made up of 13 amino acids. Germline values: CDR1 SGHTA, CDR2 FQGNSA. The germline V and J ends were trimmed by 5 bases and 7 bases, with 9 bases remaining between them. The CDR3: CASSPSRNSPLHF. CDR3 nucleotide sequence: TGTGCCAGCAGCCCCAGTAGAAATTCACCCCTCCACTTT. Looking up the rest from reference TRBV7-2 and TRBJ1-6 gives the full variable domain: GAGVSQSPSNKVTEKGKDVELRCDPISGHTALYWYRQSLGQGLEFLIYFQGNSAPDKSGLPSDRFSAERTGGSVSTLTIQRTQQEDSAVYLCASSPSRNSPLHFGNGTRLTVT.

The chain is built from TRBV11-2 and TRBJ2-3, with D perhaps matching TRBD2 (5 bases). V dropped 4 bases and J dropped 8 bases, with 10 bases sitting between them. The CDR3 is 12 residues long. Germline lookup yields CDR1 SGHAT and CDR2 FQNNGV. The CDR3 coding sequence is TGTGCCAGCAGCTCCCCCGGAGGTACGCAGTATTTT. This translates into CASSSPGGTQYF.

This rearrangement joins TRBV19 to TRBJ2-7; tentative D call: TRBD2 (6 bases). Germline V gene data show CDR1 as LNHDA and CDR2 as SQIVND (reference sequence). The V end was cut by 5 bases, the J end by 6 bases, with 20 bases between. The CDR3 covers 15 residues. CDR3 DNA: TGTGCCAGTAGTCCGACGGGACTGATGTCTCGCGAGCAGTACTTC. Its translation: CASSPTGLMSREQYF.

The rearrangement joins TRBV6-5 to TRBJ1-5, with 10 positions matching TRBD1. This CDR3 has 14 amino acids. From germline, CDR1 is MNHEY and CDR2 SVGAGI. J lost 6 bases, V lost 2 bases, and 1 base had no gene match. CDR3 coding DNA: TGTGCCAGCAGTTACCGGGACAGGGGTCAGCCCCAGCATTTT. Amino acids: CASSYRDRGQPQHF.

The gene calls are TRBV27 and TRBJ2-7, with D possibly being TRBD1 (6 bases). The CDR3 sequence is 12 residues long. V was clipped by 7 bases and J by 3 bases, with 10 bases between them. CDR1 is MNHEY, CDR2 SMNVEV, per germline (reference sequence). The CDR3 region is CASMRGNYEQYF. CDR3 DNA: TGTGCCAGCATGAGGGGGAACTACGAGCAGTACTTC.

This clonotype was picked up a small number of times. This sequence joins TRBV7-2 and TRBJ2-5; 12 nucleotides agree with TRBD2. The V segment lost 5 bases and the J segment 9 bases; nucleotides outside the gene matches: 10. The germline V gene encodes CDR1 SGHTA and CDR2 FQGNSA. The CDR3 is made up of 15 amino acids. CDR3 in DNA: TGTGCCAGCAGCCGTGGACTAGCGGGACTGGTGGCCCAGTACTTC. As protein: CASSRGLAGLVAQYF.

This clonotype showed up just a few times. This rearrangement joins TRBV7-2 to TRBJ1-1; D possibly corresponds to TRBD1 (6 bases). Germline-derived CDR1 and CDR2 are SGHTA and FQGNSA. The CDR3 extends over 15 amino acids. Trimming stripped 2 bases from V and 2 bases from J, with 12 bases between. CDR3 DNA: TGTGCCAGCAGCTTAATCAGGGGACCCAACACTGAAGCTTTCTTT. It encodes CASSLIRGPNTEAFF.

V usage is TRBV6-8 and J usage is TRBJ1-5; D is ambiguous. There are 14 residues in the CDR3. Germline CDR1 is MNHGY and CDR2 is SAAAGT. V lost 2 bases and J 3 bases, leaving 8 bases between the germline ends. In DNA form, the CDR3 reads TGTGCCAGCAGTTACCGGCAGTACAATCAGCCCCAGCATTTT. Amino acids: CASSYRQYNQPQHF.

The chain is built from TRBV7-2 and TRBJ2-2; tentatively, D is TRBD2 (5 bases). CDR1 is SGHTA, CDR2 FQGNSA, per germline. This CDR3 is built from 14 residues. V was clipped by 3 bases and J by 2 bases, with 7 bases between them. The CDR3 is CASSFAGNTGELFF. CDR3 DNA: TGTGCCAGCAGCTTCGCGGGTAACACCGGGGAGCTGTTTTTT. Looking up the rest from reference TRBV7-2 and TRBJ2-2 gives the full variable domain: GAGVSQSPSNKVTEKGKDVELRCDPISGHTALYWYRQSLGQGLEFLIYFQGNSAPDKSGLPSDRFSAERTGGSVSTLTIQRTQQEDSAVYLCASSFAGNTGELFFGEGSRLTVL.

This rearrangement joins TRBV4-2 to TRBJ1-3; D might be TRBD1 (5 bases). Trimming cost V 0 bases and J 2 bases, with 8 bases left between them. The CDR3 runs 15 residues. Germline values: CDR1 LGHNA, CDR2 YNFKEQ. The CDR3 DNA reads as TGTGCCAGCAGCCAAGAGTCAGGGACTGGAAACACCATATATTTT. It is translated as CASSQESGTGNTIYF.

This rearrangement joins TRBV19 to TRBJ2-1; D gene ambiguous. The CDR3 extends over 14 amino acids. Germline CDR1 LNHDA, CDR2 SQIVND (reference sequence). The V end lost 5 bases, the J end lost 7 bases, and 15 bases lay between the germline ends. The CDR3 is CASSADWDWNEQFF. In DNA, the CDR3 is TGTGCCAGTAGTGCGGATTGGGATTGGAATGAGCAGTTCTTC. Variable domain in full (rest from reference TRBV19 and TRBJ2-1): DGGITQSPKYLFRKEGQNVTLSCEQNLNHDAMYWYRQDPGQGLRLIYYSQIVNDFQKGDIAEGYSVSREKKESFPLTVTSAQKNPTAFYLCASSADWDWNEQFFGPGTRLTVL.

The chain is built from TRBV2 and TRBJ1-1; D remains unclear. The CDR3 consists of 12 residues. Germline lookup yields CDR1 SNHLY and CDR2 FYNNEI. V was pared by 6 bases and J by 10 bases, with 15 bases between. The CDR3 spells CASRAEVLGAFF. The DNA for the CDR3 is TGTGCCAGCAGGGCGGAAGTCCTTGGAGCTTTCTTT.

The rearrangement joins TRBV7-2 to TRBJ1-6; D uncertain. Germline V CDR1 and CDR2: SGHTA, FQGNSA. Trimming removed 6 bases at V and 4 bases at J, with 4 bases between. The CDR3 is made up of 12 amino acids. This chain's CDR3 is CASSRYNSPLHF. The CDR3 coding sequence is TGTGCCAGCAGTCGTTATAATTCACCCCTCCACTTT.

The V gene is TRBV28, the J gene TRBJ2-7; D not certain. Per germline, CDR1 MDHEN and CDR2 SYDVKM. CDR3 size: 13 residues. V lost 7 bases and J lost 3, with 13 bases in between. CDR3 in amino acids: CASTPNRNYEQYF. The CDR3 region has the DNA TGTGCCAGCACTCCGAACCGGAACTACGAGCAGTACTTC. The variable domain in full, with the rest retrieved from reference TRBV28 and TRBJ2-7, is DVKVTQSSRYLVKRTGEKVFLECVQDMDHENMFWYRQDPGLGLRLIYFSYDVKMKEKGDIPEGYSVSREKKERFSLILESASTNQTSMYLCASTPNRNYEQYFGPGTRLTVT.

The chain combines TRBV3-1 with TRBJ2-1, with 7 positions matching TRBD2. This CDR3 is built from 16 residues. Germline CDR1 reads LGHDT; CDR2 reads YNNKEL (reference sequence). V lost 0 bases and J lost 8; bases outside the gene matches: 10. CDR3 amino acids: CASSQDAWEGLDEQFF. In DNA, the CDR3 is TGTGCCAGCAGCCAAGATGCGTGGGAGGGCCTAGATGAGCAGTTCTTC.

V gene TRBV12-3 or TRBV12-4 combines with J gene TRBJ1-2; D ambiguous. Trimming pared 5 bases from V and 8 bases from J, leaving 24 bases between. This CDR3 comprises 16 residues. The CDR3 nucleotides read TGTGCCAGCAGTCCGCGAGGTCGACCCGATCCGGCGGGCTACACCTTC. Protein: CASSPRGRPDPAGYTF.

In this sample, this clonotype turned up a few times. This rearrangement joins TRBV7-9 to TRBJ1-2; D gene uncertain. Germline CDR1 is SEHNR and CDR2 is FQNEAQ (reference sequence). The CDR3 is 12 residues long. Trimming took 1 base from V and 8 from J, leaving 8 bases between them. CDR3 protein: CASSLGRNGYTF. DNA of the CDR3: TGTGCCAGCAGCTTAGGAAGGAACGGCTACACCTTC.